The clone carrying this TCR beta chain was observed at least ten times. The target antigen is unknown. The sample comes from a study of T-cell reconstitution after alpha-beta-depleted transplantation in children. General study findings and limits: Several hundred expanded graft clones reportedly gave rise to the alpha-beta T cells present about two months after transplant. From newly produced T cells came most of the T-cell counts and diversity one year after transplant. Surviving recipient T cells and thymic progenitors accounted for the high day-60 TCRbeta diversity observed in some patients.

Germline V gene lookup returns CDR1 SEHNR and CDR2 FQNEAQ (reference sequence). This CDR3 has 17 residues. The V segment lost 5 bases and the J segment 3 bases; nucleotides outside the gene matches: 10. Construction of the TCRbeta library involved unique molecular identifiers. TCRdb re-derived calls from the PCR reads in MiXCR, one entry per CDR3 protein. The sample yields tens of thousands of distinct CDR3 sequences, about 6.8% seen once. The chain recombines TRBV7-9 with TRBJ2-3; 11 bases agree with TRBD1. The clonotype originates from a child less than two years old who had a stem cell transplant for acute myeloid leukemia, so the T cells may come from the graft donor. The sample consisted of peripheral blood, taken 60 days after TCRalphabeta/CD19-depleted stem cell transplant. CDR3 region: CASSPQPGQGGTDTQYF. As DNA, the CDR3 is TGTGCCAGCAGCCCTCAACCGGGACAGGGGGGAACAGATACGCAGTATTTT.